This T cell receptor beta chain was observed in a study of radiation and T cells in renal cell carcinoma. General observations from the study: From baseline, blood top tumor clonotypes peaked at 2 weeks post-radiation. Without pretreatment biopsies, baseline tumor clonotype presence was undetermined.

Time point noted: blood 4 weeks post-SBRT, at nephrectomy. Described treatment: 15 Gy SBRT to primary tumor, nephrectomy 4 weeks later. Nephrectomy followed 15 Gy stereotactic body radiation by 4 weeks. Blood was sampled at baseline, 2 weeks and 4 weeks after SBRT. Sequencing used immunoSEQ multiplex PCR; TCRdb keeps in-frame clones, though not all of them. Here the sample spans around 180,000 clones, about 88% being singletons. Concerning this clone itself: The antigen is not known.

Germline V gene data show CDR1 as SGHVS and CDR2 as FQNEAQ. Trimming took 5 bases from V and 13 from J; bases not matched to a gene: 8. This CDR3 has 12 residues. This TCR was recovered from a woman aged 50 to 65 with renal cell carcinoma. The chain combines TRBV7-8 with TRBJ2-1, with TRBD1 matching over 7 bases. The sequences come from blood, collected from a patient whose treatment included radiotherapy and nephrectomy. CDR3 region: CASSTGTETQFF. In DNA form, the CDR3 reads TGTGCCAGCAGCACTGGGACAGAAACTCAGTTCTTC.